These 13 T cell receptor beta chains came from one sample sequenced in a study of blood T cells in healthy people across ages. Next came a second PCR, run for about 7 to 12 cycles, which used a sample-barcoded 5' primer along with a J-beta primer mix. TCRdb processed the 5' RACE reads anew with MiXCR; each CDR3 protein has one entry. The data contain some 1,800,000 distinct CDR3 sequences, roughly two fifths of them singletons. The sequenced material came from blood. These receptor sequences come from a human donor in good health.

This rearrangement joins TRBV29-1 to TRBJ2-1; D is perhaps TRBD1 or TRBD2 (5 bases each). Trimming removed 6 bases from V and 4 bases from J, with 19 bases in between. This CDR3 spans 15 amino acids. CDR1 and CDR2 from the germline V gene are SQVTM and ANQGSEA. The CDR3 nucleotides are TGCAGCGTGGAGAGGTCCCAGGGAGAGTACAATGAGCAGTTCTTC. It yields the protein CSVERSQGEYNEQFF.

This clonotype was seen a handful of times. This chain uses TRBV20-1 with TRBJ1-4; 7 nucleotides align to TRBD1. This CDR3 has 14 amino acids. The ends lost 5 bases at V and 2 bases at J; junction bases unmatched: 5. Per germline, CDR1 DFQATT and CDR2 SNEGSKA (reference sequence). CDR3 DNA: TGCAGTGCTCAACCGGGACAGACTAATGAAAAACTGTTTTTT. It encodes CSAQPGQTNEKLFF.

This chain uses TRBV4-2 with TRBJ2-5, with D perhaps matching TRBD1 (5 bases). V lost 0 bases and J lost 3, with 8 bases in between. Germline assignment: CDR1 LGHNA and CDR2 YNFKEQ. The CDR3 runs 14 residues. The chain's CDR3 is CASSQDLTEETQYF. CDR3 in DNA: TGTGCCAGCAGCCAAGATCTGACAGAAGAGACCCAGTACTTC.

This chain links TRBV12-3 or TRBV12-4 with TRBJ1-2; the match to TRBD1 covers 7 bases. The CDR3 consists of 18 residues. Unmatched junction bases numbered 14, after V lost 3 bases and J lost 1 base. CDR3 residues: CASSFFSGGFGVNYGYTF. CDR3 nucleotide sequence: TGTGCCAGCAGTTTTTTTTCAGGGGGGTTTGGGGTTAACTATGGCTACACCTTC.

This clonotype was observed a handful of times. The V and J genes are TRBV15 and TRBJ1-5, with TRBD1 identical over 7 bases. This CDR3 has 16 residues. Germline assignment: CDR1 LNHNV and CDR2 YYDKDF (reference sequence). After removal of 5 bases from V and 3 bases from J, the junction contained 10 bases not matched to a gene. CDR3 region: CATSDATGTANQPQHF. The CDR3 region has the DNA TGTGCCACCAGCGACGCTACGGGGACAGCCAATCAGCCCCAGCATTTT.

The chain recombines TRBV20-1 with TRBJ2-7, with D tentatively TRBD1 (6 bases). Trimming cost V 1 base and J 0 bases, with 13 bases left between them. CDR1 is DFQATT, CDR2 SNEGSKA, per germline (reference sequence). The CDR3 has 15 residues. DNA for the CDR3: TGCAGTGCTAGAGGCTCGGGGACACCCTCCTACGAGCAGTACTTC. Amino acid sequence: CSARGSGTPSYEQYF.

The chain employs TRBV5-1 and TRBJ2-5; TRBD2 matches at 8 bases. Germline trimming cut 3 bases from V and 2 bases from J; bases unmatched to any gene: 12. Looked up from germline, CDR1 is SGHRS and CDR2 is YFSETQ. This CDR3 region has 17 residues. The CDR3 spells CASSYSPRGGRQETQYF. CDR3 coding DNA: TGCGCCAGCAGCTATTCTCCCCGGGGGGGGCGGCAAGAGACCCAGTACTTC.

The chain employs TRBV20-1 and TRBJ2-7, with 8 bases matching TRBD1. The germline V gene has CDR1 DFQATT and CDR2 SNEGSKA (reference sequence). This CDR3 contains 13 residues. The CDR3 loop reads CSRRTGKSYEQYF. The DNA for the CDR3 is TGCAGCCGCAGGACAGGGAAATCCTACGAGCAGTACTTC.

This clonotype was counted between two and nine times. This chain connects TRBV7-3 to TRBJ2-1; D gene uncertain. Germline assignment: CDR1 SGHTA and CDR2 FQGTGA. Deletions cut 5 bases from V and 6 bases from J, with 20 bases between. The CDR3 runs to 16 residues. The CDR3 sequence is CASSPVLGPAGNEQFF. The CDR3 DNA sequence: TGTGCCAGCAGCCCCGTTTTAGGGCCTGCTGGCAATGAGCAGTTCTTC. The whole variable domain, remainder taken from reference TRBV7-3 and TRBJ2-1, is GAGVSQTPSNKVTEKGKYVELRCDPISGHTALYWYRQSLGQGPEFLIYFQGTGAADDSGLPNDRFFAVRPEGSVSTLKIQRTERGDSAVYLCASSPVLGPAGNEQFFGPGTRLTVL.

The CDR3 DNA is TGCGCCAGCAGCTTGGCTAGCGCGTCCTACAATGAGCAGTTCTTC. This translates into CASSLASASYNEQFF. The chain is built from TRBV5-1 and TRBJ2-1; weak D call: TRBD2 (6 bases). This CDR3 has 15 residues. Trimming removed 0 bases from V and 1 base from J, with 8 bases in between. The germline V gene encodes CDR1 SGHRS and CDR2 YFSETQ.

This clonotype has just a few counts. The chain is built from TRBV11-3 and TRBJ2-3; D perhaps matches TRBD1 (6 bases). The V gene lost 5 bases and the J gene lost 11 bases, with 17 bases spanning the gap. Germline V gene lookup returns CDR1 SGHNT and CDR2 YENEEA. There are 13 residues in the CDR3. The CDR3 DNA follows: TGTGCCAGCAGCGATGCTGGGACATTCGGGCAGTATTTT. This gives the protein CASSDAGTFGQYF.

This clonotype was counted once. At one boundary the junction diverges from the germline segment, which might be a read error. The rearrangement joins TRBV7-9 to TRBJ1-2; tentative D call: TRBD1 (5 bases). Germline V gene sequence: CDR1 SEHNR, CDR2 FQNEAQ (reference sequence). The CDR3 extends over 12 amino acids. This chain's CDR3 is CASSLAGWGYIF. In nucleotides, the CDR3 is TGTGCCAGCAGCTTAGCGGGTTGGGGCTACATCTTC.

The V gene is TRBV12-3 or TRBV12-4, the J gene TRBJ1-2; no firm D call. The CDR3 totals 13 residues. The germline V and J ends were trimmed by 6 bases and 6 bases, with 14 bases remaining between them. The CDR3 DNA reads TGTGCCAGCAGACCCGGCCAGGACCATGGCTACACCTTC. Amino acids: CASRPGQDHGYTF.